This T cell receptor (beta chain) was sequenced during a study of blood T cell repertoires in COVID-19. Whole-study context: The United States, Italy and Spain supplied acute and convalescent COVID-19 samples.

In the original workflow: Estimated nucleated cell counts came from reference gene primer amplification. The repertoire was sequenced with immunoSEQ multiplex PCR; TCRdb's copy has only in-frame clones and lacks some. That table is the source of V, J and clone size, and D and trimming were worked out from the DNA. This table holds hundreds of thousands of clones, 85% to 90% found once. Enrolled through a virtual design, the participants were between roughly 18 and 90 years of age and came from about two dozen US areas. In assigning cohorts, the study relied on participant-reported clinical history. The clonotype originates from a woman in her fifties or sixties who had recovered from COVID-19. Material: PBMCs or T cells enriched from blood (not recorded which).

CDR3 sequence (DNA): TGTGCCAGCAGCCTAAGACTGTCGGAAGCTTTCTTT. It specifies CASSLRLSEAFF. The chain has TRBV7-2 and TRBJ1-1; D gene uncertain. This CDR3 has 12 residues. V shed 5 bases and J shed 8 bases, with 12 bases lying between them. CDR1 and CDR2 (germline): SGHTA, FQGNSA.